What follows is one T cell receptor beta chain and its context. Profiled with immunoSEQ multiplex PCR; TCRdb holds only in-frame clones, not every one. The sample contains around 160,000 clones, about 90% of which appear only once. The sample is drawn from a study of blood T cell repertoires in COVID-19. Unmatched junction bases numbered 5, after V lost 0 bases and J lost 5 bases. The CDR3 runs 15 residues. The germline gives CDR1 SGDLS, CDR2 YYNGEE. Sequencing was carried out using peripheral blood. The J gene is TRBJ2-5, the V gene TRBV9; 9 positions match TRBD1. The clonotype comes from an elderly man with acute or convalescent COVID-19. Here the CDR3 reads CASSVGDRGLETQYF. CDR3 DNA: TGTGCCAGCAGCGTAGGAGACAGGGGGTTGGAGACCCAGTACTTC.